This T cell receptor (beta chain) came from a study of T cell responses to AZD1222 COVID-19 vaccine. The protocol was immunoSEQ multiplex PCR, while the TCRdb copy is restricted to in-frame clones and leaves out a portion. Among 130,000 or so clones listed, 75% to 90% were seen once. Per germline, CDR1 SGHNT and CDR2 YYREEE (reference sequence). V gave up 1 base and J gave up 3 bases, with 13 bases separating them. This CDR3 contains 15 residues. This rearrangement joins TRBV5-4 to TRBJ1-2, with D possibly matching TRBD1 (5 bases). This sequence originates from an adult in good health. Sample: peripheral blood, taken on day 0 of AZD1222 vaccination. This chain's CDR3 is CASSLPSGYDYGYTF. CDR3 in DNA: TGTGCCAGCAGCTTGCCTTCAGGGTACGACTATGGCTACACCTTC.